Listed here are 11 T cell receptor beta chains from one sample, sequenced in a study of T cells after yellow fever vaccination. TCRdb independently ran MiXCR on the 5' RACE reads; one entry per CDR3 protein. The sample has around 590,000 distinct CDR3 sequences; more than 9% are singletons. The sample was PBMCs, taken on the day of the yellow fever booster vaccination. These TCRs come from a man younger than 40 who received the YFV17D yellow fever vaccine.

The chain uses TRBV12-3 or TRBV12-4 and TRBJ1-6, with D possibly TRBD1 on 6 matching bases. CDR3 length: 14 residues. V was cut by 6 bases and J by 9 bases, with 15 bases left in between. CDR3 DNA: TGTGCCAGCAGCCAAACTCGGGACACTTCACCCCTCCACTTT. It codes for CASSQTRDTSPLHF.

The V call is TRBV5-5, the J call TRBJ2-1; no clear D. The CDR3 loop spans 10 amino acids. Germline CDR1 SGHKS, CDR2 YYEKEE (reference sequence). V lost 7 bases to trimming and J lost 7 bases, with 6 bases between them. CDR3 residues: CASGPNEQFF. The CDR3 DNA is TGTGCCAGCGGGCCGAATGAGCAGTTCTTC.

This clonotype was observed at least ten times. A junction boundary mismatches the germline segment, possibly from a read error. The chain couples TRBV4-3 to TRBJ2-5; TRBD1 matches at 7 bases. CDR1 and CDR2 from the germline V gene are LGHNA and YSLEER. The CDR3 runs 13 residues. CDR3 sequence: CASSQNRGETQYF. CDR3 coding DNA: TGTGCCAGCAGCCAGAACAGGGGTGAGACCCAGTACTTC.

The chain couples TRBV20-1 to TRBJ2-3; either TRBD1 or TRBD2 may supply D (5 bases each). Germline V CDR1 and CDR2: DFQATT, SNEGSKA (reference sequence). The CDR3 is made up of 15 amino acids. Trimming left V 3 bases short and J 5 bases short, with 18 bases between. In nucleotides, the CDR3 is TGCAGTGCTAGGGGGGTCTTACTAGGTATAGATACGCAGTATTTT. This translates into CSARGVLLGIDTQYF.

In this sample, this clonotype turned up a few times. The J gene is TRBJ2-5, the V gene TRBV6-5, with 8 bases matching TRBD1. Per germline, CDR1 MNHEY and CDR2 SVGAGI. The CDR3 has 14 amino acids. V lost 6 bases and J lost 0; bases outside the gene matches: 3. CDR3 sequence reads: CASSYRGYQETQYF. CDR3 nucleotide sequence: TGTGCCAGCAGCTACAGGGGGTACCAAGAGACCCAGTACTTC.

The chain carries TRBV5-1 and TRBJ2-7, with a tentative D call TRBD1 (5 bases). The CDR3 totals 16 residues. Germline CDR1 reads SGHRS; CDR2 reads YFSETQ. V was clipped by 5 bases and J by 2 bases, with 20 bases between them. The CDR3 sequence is CASRFGHQMIPYEQYF. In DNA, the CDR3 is TGCGCCAGCAGATTTGGACACCAGATGATTCCCTACGAGCAGTACTTC.

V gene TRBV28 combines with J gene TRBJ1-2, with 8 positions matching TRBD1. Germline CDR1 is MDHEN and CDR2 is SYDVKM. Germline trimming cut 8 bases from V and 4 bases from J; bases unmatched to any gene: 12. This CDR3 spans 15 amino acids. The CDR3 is CASHLGTGAIYGYTF. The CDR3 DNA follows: TGTGCCAGCCACCTCGGGACAGGAGCTATCTATGGCTACACCTTC.

The CDR3 DNA follows: TGCAGTGCTAGAGGGACAGGGGGCTATCAGCCCCAGCATTTT. Its translation is CSARGTGGYQPQHF. The J gene is TRBJ1-5, the V gene TRBV20-1, with 11 bases identical to TRBD1. The V and J ends lost 1 base and 5 bases, in that order; junction bases with no gene match: 1. Germline V gives CDR1 DFQATT, CDR2 SNEGSKA (reference sequence). The CDR3 extends over 14 amino acids.

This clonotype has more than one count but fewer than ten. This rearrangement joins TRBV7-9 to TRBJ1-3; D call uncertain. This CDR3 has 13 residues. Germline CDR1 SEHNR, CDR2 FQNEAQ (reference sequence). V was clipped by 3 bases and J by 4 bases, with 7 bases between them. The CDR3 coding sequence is TGTGCCAGCAGCTTGGGAGAGGGAAACACCATATATTTT. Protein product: CASSLGEGNTIYF.

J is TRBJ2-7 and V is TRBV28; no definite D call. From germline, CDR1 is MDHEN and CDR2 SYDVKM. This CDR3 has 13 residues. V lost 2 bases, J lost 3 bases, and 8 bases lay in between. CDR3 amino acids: CASSLAALYEQYF. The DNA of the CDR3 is TGTGCCAGCAGTTTAGCGGCTCTCTACGAGCAGTACTTC.

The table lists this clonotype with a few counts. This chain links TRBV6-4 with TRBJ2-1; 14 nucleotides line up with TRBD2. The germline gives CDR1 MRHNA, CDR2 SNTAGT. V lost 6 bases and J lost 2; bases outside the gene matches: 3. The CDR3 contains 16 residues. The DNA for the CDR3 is TGTGCCAGCAGAGGACTAGCGGGAGGACCCTACAATGAGCAGTTCTTC. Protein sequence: CASRGLAGGPYNEQFF.